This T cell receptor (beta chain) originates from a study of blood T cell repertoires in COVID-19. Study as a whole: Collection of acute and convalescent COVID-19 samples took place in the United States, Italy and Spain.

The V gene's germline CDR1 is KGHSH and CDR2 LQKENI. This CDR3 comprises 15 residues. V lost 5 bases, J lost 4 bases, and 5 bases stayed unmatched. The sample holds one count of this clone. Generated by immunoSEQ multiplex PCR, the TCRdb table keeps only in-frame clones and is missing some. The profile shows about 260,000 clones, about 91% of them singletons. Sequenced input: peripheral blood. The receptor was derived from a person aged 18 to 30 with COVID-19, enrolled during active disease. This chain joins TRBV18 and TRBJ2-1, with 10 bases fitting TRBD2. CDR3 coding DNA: TGTGCCAGCTCAAACCCTAGCGGGGGATACAATGAGCAGTTCTTC. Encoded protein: CASSNPSGGYNEQFF. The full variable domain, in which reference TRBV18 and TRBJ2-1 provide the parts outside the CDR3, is NAGVMQNPRHLVRRRGQEARLRCSPMKGHSHVYWYRQLPEEGLKFMVYLQKENIIDESGMPKERFSAEFPKEGPSILRIQQVVRGDSAAYFCASSNPSGGYNEQFFGPGTRLTVL.